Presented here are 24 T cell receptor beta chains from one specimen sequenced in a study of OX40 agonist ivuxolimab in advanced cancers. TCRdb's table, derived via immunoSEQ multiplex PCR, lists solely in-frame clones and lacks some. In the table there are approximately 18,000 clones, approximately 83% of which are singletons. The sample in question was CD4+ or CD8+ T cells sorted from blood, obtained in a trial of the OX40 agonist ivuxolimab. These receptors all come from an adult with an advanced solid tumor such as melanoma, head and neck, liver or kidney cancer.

CDR3 residues: CASRPRQGVDEQFF. As DNA, the CDR3 is TGCGCCAGCCGGCCGAGACAGGGTGTGGATGAGCAGTTCTTC. The gene calls are TRBV5-1 and TRBJ2-1; 7 bases agree with TRBD1. Germline values: CDR1 SGHRS, CDR2 YFSETQ. The J segment lost 8 bases and the V segment lost 7 bases, leaving 12 bases of the junction unmatched. The CDR3 totals 14 residues.

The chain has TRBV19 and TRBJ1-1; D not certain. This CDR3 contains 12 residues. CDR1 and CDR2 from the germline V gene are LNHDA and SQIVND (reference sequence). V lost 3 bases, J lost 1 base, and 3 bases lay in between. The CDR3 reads CASSIGNTEAFF. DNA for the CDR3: TGTGCCAGTAGTATCGGGAACACTGAAGCTTTCTTT.

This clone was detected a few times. The CDR3 loop is CSGAGTSGNYEQFF. In nucleotides, the CDR3 is TGCAGCGGGGCCGGGACTAGCGGGAATTATGAGCAGTTCTTC. V is TRBV29-1 and J is TRBJ2-1; 13 bases fit TRBD2. V was clipped by 7 bases and J by 8 bases; unmatched bases: 8. The CDR3 is made up of 14 amino acids. Per germline, CDR1 SQVTM and CDR2 ANQGSEA.

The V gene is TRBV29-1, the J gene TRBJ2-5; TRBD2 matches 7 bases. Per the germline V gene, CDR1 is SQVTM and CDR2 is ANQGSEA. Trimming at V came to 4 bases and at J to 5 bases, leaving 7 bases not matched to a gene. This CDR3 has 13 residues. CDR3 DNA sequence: TGCAGCGTTGTGAGGGAGGGCCGGGAGACCCAGTACTTC. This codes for CSVVREGRETQYF.

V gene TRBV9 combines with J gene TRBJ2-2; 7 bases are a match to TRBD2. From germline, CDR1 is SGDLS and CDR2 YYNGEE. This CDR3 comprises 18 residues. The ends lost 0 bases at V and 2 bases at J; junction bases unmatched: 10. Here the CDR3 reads CASSVASAGRLNTGELFF. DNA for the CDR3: TGTGCCAGCAGCGTAGCCTCCGCCGGGAGGCTAAACACCGGGGAGCTGTTTTTT.

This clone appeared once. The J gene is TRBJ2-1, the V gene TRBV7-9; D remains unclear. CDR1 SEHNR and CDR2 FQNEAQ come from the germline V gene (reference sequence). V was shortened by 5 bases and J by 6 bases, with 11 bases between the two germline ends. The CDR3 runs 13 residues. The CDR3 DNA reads TGTGCCAGCAGCCCGGACGGGTTCAATGAGCAGTTCTTC. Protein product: CASSPDGFNEQFF. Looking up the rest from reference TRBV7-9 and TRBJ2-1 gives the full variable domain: DTGVSQNPRHKITKRGQNVTFRCDPISEHNRLYWYRQTLGQGPEFLTYFQNEAQLEKSRLLSDRFSAERPKGSFSTLEIQRTEQGDSAMYLCASSPDGFNEQFFGPGTRLTVL.

The DNA for the CDR3 is TGCAGCGTTGAAGATCTGGGGTACGGTGAAAAACTGTTTTTT. Protein: CSVEDLGYGEKLFF. The chain uses TRBV29-1 and TRBJ1-4; D is ambiguous. Germline CDR1 and CDR2: SQVTM and ANQGSEA. V gave up 0 bases and J gave up 7 bases, with 12 bases separating them. The CDR3 covers 14 residues.

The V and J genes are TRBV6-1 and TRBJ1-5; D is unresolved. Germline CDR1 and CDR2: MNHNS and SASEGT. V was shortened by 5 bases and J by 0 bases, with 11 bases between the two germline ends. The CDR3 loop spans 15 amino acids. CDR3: CASSNLAGSNQPQHF. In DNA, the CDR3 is TGTGCCAGCAGTAACTTGGCGGGTAGCAATCAGCCCCAGCATTTT.

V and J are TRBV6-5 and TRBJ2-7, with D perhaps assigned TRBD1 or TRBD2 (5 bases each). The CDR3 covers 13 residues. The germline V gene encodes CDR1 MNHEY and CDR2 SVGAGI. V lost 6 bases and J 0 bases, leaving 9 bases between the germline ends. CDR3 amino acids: CASRGVPSYEQYF. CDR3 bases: TGTGCCAGCAGGGGGGTTCCCTCCTACGAGCAGTACTTC.

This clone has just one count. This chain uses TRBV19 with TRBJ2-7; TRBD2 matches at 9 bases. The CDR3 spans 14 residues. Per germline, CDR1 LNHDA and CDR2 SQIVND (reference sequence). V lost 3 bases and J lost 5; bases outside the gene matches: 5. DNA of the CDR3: TGTGCCAGTAGTATCAAAGCGGGAGGTGACGAGCAGTACTTC. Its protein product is CASSIKAGGDEQYF.

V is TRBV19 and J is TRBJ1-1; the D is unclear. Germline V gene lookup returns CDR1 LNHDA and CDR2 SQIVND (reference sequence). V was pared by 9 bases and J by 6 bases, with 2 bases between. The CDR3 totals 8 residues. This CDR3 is CASPEAFF. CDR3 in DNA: TGTGCCAGCCCTGAAGCTTTCTTT. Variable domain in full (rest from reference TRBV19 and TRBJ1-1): DGGITQSPKYLFRKEGQNVTLSCEQNLNHDAMYWYRQDPGQGLRLIYYSQIVNDFQKGDIAEGYSVSREKKESFPLTVTSAQKNPTAFYLCASPEAFFGQGTRLTVV.

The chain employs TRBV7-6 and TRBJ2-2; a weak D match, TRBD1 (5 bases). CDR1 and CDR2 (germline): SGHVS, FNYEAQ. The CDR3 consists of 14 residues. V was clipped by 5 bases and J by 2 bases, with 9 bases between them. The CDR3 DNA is TGTGCCAGCAGCCTAGGACACAACACCGGGGAGCTGTTTTTT. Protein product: CASSLGHNTGELFF.

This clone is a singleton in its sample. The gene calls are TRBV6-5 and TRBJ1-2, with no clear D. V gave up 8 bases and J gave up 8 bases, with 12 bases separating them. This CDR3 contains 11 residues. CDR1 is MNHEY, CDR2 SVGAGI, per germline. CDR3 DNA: TGTGCCAGCGATCCGGAGCTGGGCTACACCTTC. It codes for CASDPELGYTF.

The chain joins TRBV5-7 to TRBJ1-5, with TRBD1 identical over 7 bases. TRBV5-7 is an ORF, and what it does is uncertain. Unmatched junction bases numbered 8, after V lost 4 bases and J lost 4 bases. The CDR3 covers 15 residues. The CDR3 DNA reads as TGTGCCAGCAGCCTACGCGGGACAGAGAATCAGCCCCAGCATTTT. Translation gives CASSLRGTENQPQHF.

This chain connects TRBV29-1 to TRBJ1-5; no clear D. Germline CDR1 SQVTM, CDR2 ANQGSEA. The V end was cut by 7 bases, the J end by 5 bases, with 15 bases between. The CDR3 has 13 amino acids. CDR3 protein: CSATGGTDQPQHF. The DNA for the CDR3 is TGCAGCGCCACGGGAGGAACCGATCAGCCCCAGCATTTT.

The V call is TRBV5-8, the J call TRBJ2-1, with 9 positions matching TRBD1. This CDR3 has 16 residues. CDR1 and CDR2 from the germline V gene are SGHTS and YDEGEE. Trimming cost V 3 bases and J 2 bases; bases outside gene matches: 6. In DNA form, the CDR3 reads TGTGCCAGCAGCTCCGGGACAGGGATTACCTACAATGAGCAGTTCTTC. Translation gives CASSSGTGITYNEQFF.

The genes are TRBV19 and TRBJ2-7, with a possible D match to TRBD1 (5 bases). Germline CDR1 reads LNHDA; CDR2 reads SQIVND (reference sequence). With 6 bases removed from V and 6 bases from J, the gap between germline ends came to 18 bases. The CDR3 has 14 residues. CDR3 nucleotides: TGTGCCAGTAGAATGGGAAGGGGTTTGACCGAGCAGTACTTC. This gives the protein CASRMGRGLTEQYF.

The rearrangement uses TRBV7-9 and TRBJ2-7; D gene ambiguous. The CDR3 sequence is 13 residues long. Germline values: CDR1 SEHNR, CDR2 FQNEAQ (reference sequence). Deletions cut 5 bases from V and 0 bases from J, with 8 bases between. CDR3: CASSPAYSYEQYF. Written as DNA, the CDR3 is TGTGCCAGCAGCCCCGCATACTCCTACGAGCAGTACTTC.

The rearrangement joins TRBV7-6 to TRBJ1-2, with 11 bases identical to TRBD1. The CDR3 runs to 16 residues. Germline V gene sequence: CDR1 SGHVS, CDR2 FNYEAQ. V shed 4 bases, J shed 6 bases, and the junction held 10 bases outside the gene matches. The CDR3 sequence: CASSSYSPGQGDGYTF. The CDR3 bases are TGTGCCAGCAGCTCCTATTCTCCGGGACAGGGGGATGGCTACACCTTC.

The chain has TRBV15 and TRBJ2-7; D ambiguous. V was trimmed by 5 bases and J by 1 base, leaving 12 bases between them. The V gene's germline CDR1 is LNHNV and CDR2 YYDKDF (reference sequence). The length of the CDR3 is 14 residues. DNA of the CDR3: TGTGCCACCAGCCGACCACTTCTTTCCTACGAGCAGTACTTC. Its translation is CATSRPLLSYEQYF.

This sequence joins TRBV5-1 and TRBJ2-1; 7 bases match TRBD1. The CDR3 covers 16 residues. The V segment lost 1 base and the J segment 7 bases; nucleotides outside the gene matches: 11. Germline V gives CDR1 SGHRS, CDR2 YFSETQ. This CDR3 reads CASSLTRQGIRNEQFF. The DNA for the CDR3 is TGCGCCAGCAGCTTGACTAGACAGGGAATTAGGAATGAGCAGTTCTTC.

The CDR3: CASSKASQGSGSETQYF. Here the CDR3 DNA reads TGTGCCAGCAGCAAAGCTTCCCAGGGTAGCGGGAGTGAGACCCAGTACTTC. The V and J genes are TRBV21-1 and TRBJ2-5; TRBD2, as called in the table, went unchecked against the DNA. TRBV21-1 is a recognized pseudogene. The CDR3 has 17 residues.

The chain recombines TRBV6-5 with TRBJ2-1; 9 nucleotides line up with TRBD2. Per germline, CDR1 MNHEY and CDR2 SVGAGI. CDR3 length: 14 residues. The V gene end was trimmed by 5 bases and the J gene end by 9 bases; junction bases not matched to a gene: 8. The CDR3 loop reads CASSDGGGAGEQFF. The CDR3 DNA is TGTGCCAGCAGTGACGGCGGGGGGGCCGGTGAGCAGTTCTTC.

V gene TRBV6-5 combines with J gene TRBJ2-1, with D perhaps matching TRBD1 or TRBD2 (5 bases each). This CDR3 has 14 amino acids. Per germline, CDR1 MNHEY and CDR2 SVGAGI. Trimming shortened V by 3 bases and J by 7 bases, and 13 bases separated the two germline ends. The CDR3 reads CASSYSGPQNEQFF. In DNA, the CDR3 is TGTGCCAGCAGTTATTCGGGGCCCCAGAATGAGCAGTTCTTC.